This T cell receptor beta chain was retrieved from a study of human T cells and chemical hapten exposure. This clonotype was seen more than once but under ten times. Via MiXCR, TCRdb re-called the RACE reads, giving one row per CDR3 protein. This repertoire shows under 200,000 distinct CDR3 sequences, more than 14% found once; its top ten account for 1.5% to 2%. Time point defined: patch test 1, 2 weeks after DPC sensitization. As for treatment: therapeutic diphenylcyclopropenone sensitization with weekly scalp DPC. The CDR3 sequence is 14 residues long. CDR1 SEHNR and CDR2 FQNEAQ come from the germline V gene (reference sequence). V was clipped by 5 bases and J by 4 bases, with 11 bases between them.

This chain joins TRBV7-9 and TRBJ1-4, with D possibly TRBD1 on 6 matching bases. Source: whole blood, taken in connection with sensitization to the hapten diphenylcyclopropenone (DPC). The clonotype comes from a woman in her twenties or thirties with alopecia areata. Some clones in this sample may be carry-over from other donors' samples. The CDR3 here is CASSGGGVNEKLFF. CDR3 nucleotide sequence: TGTGCCAGCAGCGGCGGGGGCGTTAATGAAAAACTGTTTTTT.